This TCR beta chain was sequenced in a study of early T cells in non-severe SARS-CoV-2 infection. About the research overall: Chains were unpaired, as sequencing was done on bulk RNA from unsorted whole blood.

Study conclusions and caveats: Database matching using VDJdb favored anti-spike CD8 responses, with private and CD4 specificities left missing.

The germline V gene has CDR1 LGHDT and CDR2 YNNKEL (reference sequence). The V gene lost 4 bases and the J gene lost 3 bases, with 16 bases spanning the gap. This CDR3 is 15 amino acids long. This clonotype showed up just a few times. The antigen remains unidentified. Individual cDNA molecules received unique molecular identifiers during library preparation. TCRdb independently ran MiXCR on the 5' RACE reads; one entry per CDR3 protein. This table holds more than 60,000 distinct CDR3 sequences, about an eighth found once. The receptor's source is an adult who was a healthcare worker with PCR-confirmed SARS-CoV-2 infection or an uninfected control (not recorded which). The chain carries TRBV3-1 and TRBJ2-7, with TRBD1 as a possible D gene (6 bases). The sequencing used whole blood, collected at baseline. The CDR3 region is CASSRGQFPIYEQYF. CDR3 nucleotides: TGTGCCAGCAGCCGCGGACAGTTCCCCATCTACGAGCAGTACTTC.